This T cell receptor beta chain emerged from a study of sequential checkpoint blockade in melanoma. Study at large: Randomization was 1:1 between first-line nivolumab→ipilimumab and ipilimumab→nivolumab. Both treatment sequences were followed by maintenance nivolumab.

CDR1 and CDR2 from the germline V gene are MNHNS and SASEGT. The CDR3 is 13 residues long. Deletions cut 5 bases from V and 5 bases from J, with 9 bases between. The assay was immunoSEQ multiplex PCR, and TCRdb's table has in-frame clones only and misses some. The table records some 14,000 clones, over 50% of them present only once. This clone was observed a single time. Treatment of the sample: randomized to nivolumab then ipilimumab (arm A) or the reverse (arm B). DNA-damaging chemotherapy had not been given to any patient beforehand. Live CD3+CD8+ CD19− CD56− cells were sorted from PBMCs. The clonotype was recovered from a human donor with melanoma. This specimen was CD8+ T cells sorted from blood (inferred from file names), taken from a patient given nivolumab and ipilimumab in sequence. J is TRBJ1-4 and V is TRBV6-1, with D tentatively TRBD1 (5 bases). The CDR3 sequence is CASSPRGNEKLFF. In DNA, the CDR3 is TGTGCCAGCAGTCCGCGGGGGAATGAAAAACTGTTTTTT.